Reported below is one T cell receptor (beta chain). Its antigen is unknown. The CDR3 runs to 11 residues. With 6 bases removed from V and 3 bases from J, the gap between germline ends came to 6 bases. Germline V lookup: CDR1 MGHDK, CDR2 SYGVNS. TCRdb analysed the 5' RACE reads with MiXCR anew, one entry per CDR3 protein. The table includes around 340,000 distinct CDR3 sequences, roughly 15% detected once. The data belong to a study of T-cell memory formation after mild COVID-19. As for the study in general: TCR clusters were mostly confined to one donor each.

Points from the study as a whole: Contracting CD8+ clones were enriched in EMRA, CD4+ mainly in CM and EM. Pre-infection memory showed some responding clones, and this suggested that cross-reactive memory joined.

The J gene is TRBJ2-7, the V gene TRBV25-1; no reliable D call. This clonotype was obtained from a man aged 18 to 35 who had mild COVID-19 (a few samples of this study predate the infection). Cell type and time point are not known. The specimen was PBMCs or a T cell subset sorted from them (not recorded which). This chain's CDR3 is CASSRNYEQYF. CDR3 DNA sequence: TGTGCCAGCAGCCGCAACTACGAGCAGTACTTC.